Shown below are 20 T cell receptor beta chains from a single sample sequenced in a study of control samples from healthy donors and cancer patients (dated by TCRdb to the early 2020s). Libraries were prepared through the immunoSEQ multiplex PCR assay. TCRdb's version of the immuneACCESS table is confined to in-frame rearrangements and falls short of the full clone set. An unresolved V gene accounts for under half of the shortfall where checked; the remainder is of unknown origin. Recorded for this sample are 55,000 to 75,000 clones; more than 75% of them occurred a single time. Around 2.3% of the sample lies in the top ten. The sequenced sample was PBMCs. The receptors derive from a woman aged 50 to 60 with head and neck cancer.

The genes are TRBV7-8 and TRBJ1-1; 8 nucleotides line up with TRBD1. From germline, CDR1 is SGHVS and CDR2 FQNEAQ. Unmatched junction bases numbered 4, after V lost 5 bases and J lost 5 bases. This CDR3 is built from 13 residues. The CDR3 DNA reads TGTGCCAGCAGCATTGGACAGGGAACTGAAGCTTTCTTT. Encoded protein: CASSIGQGTEAFF.

This chain uses TRBV7-2 with TRBJ2-3; D might be TRBD2 (7 bases). Deletions cut 0 bases from V and 4 bases from J, with 11 bases between. In germline, CDR1 is SGHTA, CDR2 FQGNSA. CDR3 size: 15 residues. CDR3 nucleotide sequence: TGTGCCAGCAGCTTAGCGGGGGGGCCGGCAGATACGCAGTATTTT. This translates into CASSLAGGPADTQYF. Looking up the rest from reference TRBV7-2 and TRBJ2-3 gives the full variable domain: GAGVSQSPSNKVTEKGKDVELRCDPISGHTALYWYRQSLGQGLEFLIYFQGNSAPDKSGLPSDRFSAERTGGSVSTLTIQRTQQEDSAVYLCASSLAGGPADTQYFGPGTRLTVL.

This chain connects TRBV7-8 to TRBJ2-3, with TRBD2 identical over 7 bases. The CDR3 runs to 16 residues. The V gene's germline CDR1 is SGHVS and CDR2 FQNEAQ. Trimming took 2 bases from V and 2 from J; bases not matched to a gene: 7. The DNA for the CDR3 is TGTGCCAGCAGCTTATCCCCAGCGGGGCACACAGATACGCAGTATTTT. Its protein is CASSLSPAGHTDTQYF.

The rearrangement uses TRBV19 and TRBJ1-5; D might be TRBD1 (6 bases). Trimming left V 5 bases short and J 0 bases short, with 20 bases between. Germline assignment: CDR1 LNHDA and CDR2 SQIVND (reference sequence). This CDR3 has 18 amino acids. CDR3 DNA sequence: TGTGCCAGTAGTGGCTCCCTGGCAGGGGTAGGTAGCAATCAGCCCCAGCATTTT. The encoded protein is CASSGSLAGVGSNQPQHF. Variable domain in full (rest from reference TRBV19 and TRBJ1-5): DGGITQSPKYLFRKEGQNVTLSCEQNLNHDAMYWYRQDPGQGLRLIYYSQIVNDFQKGDIAEGYSVSREKKESFPLTVTSAQKNPTAFYLCASSGSLAGVGSNQPQHFGDGTRLSIL.

The chain combines TRBV30 with TRBJ1-1; maybe TRBD1 (5 bases). Germline V gene data show CDR1 as GTSNPN and CDR2 as SVGIG (reference sequence). Trimming cost V 5 bases and J 0 bases, with 10 bases left between them. The CDR3 totals 13 residues. The CDR3 sequence: CAWARGLNTEAFF. The DNA for the CDR3 is TGTGCCTGGGCTCGGGGACTGAACACTGAAGCTTTCTTT.

This clone was detected only once. This rearrangement joins TRBV27 to TRBJ1-6; D might be TRBD1 (6 bases). The CDR3 length is 15 residues. Trimming cost V 3 bases and J 14 bases, with 20 bases left between them. Germline V gene lookup returns CDR1 MNHEY and CDR2 SMNVEV (reference sequence). CDR3 protein: CASSFRTEYGGSLHF. CDR3 sequence (DNA): TGTGCCAGCAGTTTTCGGACAGAGTATGGTGGGTCCCTCCACTTT.

The V gene is TRBV28, the J gene TRBJ2-7; 8 bases match TRBD1. Germline V gene lookup returns CDR1 MDHEN and CDR2 SYDVKM. V was clipped by 5 bases and J by 5 bases; unmatched bases: 11. This CDR3 is built from 15 residues. CDR3 sequence: CASSTGQGSNHEQYF. Here the CDR3 DNA reads TGTGCCAGCAGTACCGGACAGGGAAGCAACCACGAGCAGTACTTC. The variable domain in full, with the rest retrieved from reference TRBV28 and TRBJ2-7, is DVKVTQSSRYLVKRTGEKVFLECVQDMDHENMFWYRQDPGLGLRLIYFSYDVKMKEKGDIPEGYSVSREKKERFSLILESASTNQTSMYLCASSTGQGSNHEQYFGPGTRLTVT.

The rearrangement uses TRBV3-1 (or the pseudogene TRBV3-2) and TRBJ2-3, with a tentative D call TRBD1 (5 bases). V lost 1 base and J lost 1, with 12 bases in between. The CDR3 totals 16 residues. Germline assignment: CDR1 LGHDT and CDR2 YNNKEL (reference sequence). CDR3 loop: CASSQGWGSRTDTQYF. Here the CDR3 DNA reads TGTGCCAGCAGCCAAGGGTGGGGCAGTCGCACAGATACGCAGTATTTT.

The V and J genes are TRBV5-4 and TRBJ2-3; weak D call: TRBD2 (5 bases). Germline V gene sequence: CDR1 SGHNT, CDR2 YYREEE (reference sequence). The CDR3 is made up of 16 amino acids. V lost 0 bases to trimming and J lost 7 bases, with 18 bases between them. The CDR3 region has the DNA TGTGCCAGCAGCTTGGAATCGGGAATGAGGAGTAATACGCAGTATTTT. Translated, it gives CASSLESGMRSNTQYF. The complete variable domain, with remaining parts taken from reference TRBV5-4 and TRBJ2-3, reads ETGVTQSPTHLIKTRGQQVTLRCSSQSGHNTVSWYQQALGQGPQFIFQYYREEENGRGNFPPRFSGLQFPNYSSELNVNALELDDSALYLCASSLESGMRSNTQYFGPGTRLTVL.

This chain links TRBV12-3 or TRBV12-4 with TRBJ1-2; D is uncertain. V was clipped by 1 base and J by 8 bases, with 8 bases between them. The CDR3 runs to 12 residues. For the CDR3, the DNA is TGTGCCAGCAGTTTAGGGCCGGTGGGCTACACCTTC. Protein: CASSLGPVGYTF.

The chain couples TRBV7-3 to TRBJ2-6, with D perhaps TRBD1 (6 bases). The CDR3 consists of 17 residues. V was clipped by 1 base and J by 2 bases, with 12 bases between them. Germline CDR1 SGHTA, CDR2 FQGTGA. DNA for the CDR3: TGTGCCAGCAGCTTAAACAGGGACGGTACTGGGGCCAACGTCCTGACTTTC. Translated: CASSLNRDGTGANVLTF.

This clone was observed a single time. The chain employs TRBV29-1 and TRBJ1-3; 7 nucleotides agree with TRBD1. V lost 0 bases, J lost 3 bases, and 11 bases stayed unmatched. Germline values: CDR1 SQVTM, CDR2 ANQGSEA. There are 17 residues in the CDR3. This CDR3 reads CSVEDPPRTGVGNTIYF. In nucleotides, the CDR3 is TGCAGCGTTGAAGACCCGCCTAGGACAGGCGTTGGAAACACCATATATTTT.

The J gene is TRBJ2-3, the V gene TRBV18, with no clear D. This CDR3 is 14 amino acids long. The ends were cut back, 0 bases at V and 3 bases at J, with 7 bases in the middle. CDR1 is KGHSH and CDR2 is LQKENI in the germline V gene. The CDR3 spells CASSPPAGTDTQYF. The CDR3 DNA follows: TGTGCCAGCTCACCACCGGCCGGAACAGATACGCAGTATTTT.

The V gene is TRBV12-3 or TRBV12-4, the J gene TRBJ1-1; D not resolved. The CDR3 is 13 residues long. Trimming removed 1 base at V and 7 bases at J, with 10 bases between. The CDR3 sequence: CASSLVFEGEAFF. The DNA of the CDR3 is TGTGCCAGCAGTTTAGTCTTTGAGGGTGAAGCTTTCTTT.

CDR3: CATSGQGAETQYF. In DNA, the CDR3 is TGTGCCACCAGTGGCCAGGGGGCTGAGACCCAGTACTTC. The gene calls are TRBV24-1 and TRBJ2-5, with 8 bases fitting TRBD1. V was pared by 5 bases and J by 5 bases, with 3 bases of the junction left unmatched. This CDR3 is 13 amino acids long. The germline V gene encodes CDR1 KGHDR and CDR2 SFDVKD.

Details on this clone: One end of the junction is discordant with germline, which a read error may explain. The chain joins TRBV29-1 to TRBJ2-5; 9 bases map to TRBD1. This CDR3 region has 14 residues. Germline V gives CDR1 SQVTM, CDR2 ANQGSEA. The CDR3 region is CSFEGQGIGETQYF. As DNA, the CDR3 is TGCAGCTTTGAGGGACAGGGTATCGGTGAGACCCAGTACTTC.

The chain carries TRBV19 and TRBJ2-3; TRBD1 might be the D (6 bases). This CDR3 comprises 17 residues. V dropped 3 bases and J dropped 4 bases, with 20 bases sitting between them. Germline V CDR1 and CDR2: LNHDA, SQIVND (reference sequence). CDR3 loop: CASSIRGTSQPPDTQYF. DNA of the CDR3: TGTGCCAGTAGTATTAGGGGGACCTCCCAACCCCCAGATACGCAGTATTTT.

The CDR3 DNA reads TGTGCCCAGGCTGGGACTAGCGGGGAGACCCAGTACTTC. Its translation: CAQAGTSGETQYF. J is TRBJ2-5 and V is TRBV30, with 12 bases lining up with TRBD2. CDR1 and CDR2 from the germline V gene are GTSNPN and SVGIG (reference sequence). This CDR3 region has 13 residues. Germline trimming cut 8 bases from V and 5 bases from J; bases unmatched to any gene: 6.

The V call is TRBV6-4, the J call TRBJ1-6, with 7 bases aligning to TRBD1. J gave up 6 bases and V 5 bases, and 4 bases lay outside the gene matches. CDR1 is MRHNA and CDR2 is SNTAGT in the germline V gene. This CDR3 is 14 amino acids long. The CDR3 spells CASSLTGSNSPLHF. The CDR3 nucleotides read TGTGCCAGCAGTTTGACAGGGAGTAATTCACCCCTCCACTTT.

The CDR3 sequence is CASSSLPASTDTQYF. The CDR3 region has the DNA TGTGCCAGCTCATCCCTCCCCGCTAGCACAGATACGCAGTATTTT. The chain couples TRBV18 to TRBJ2-3; D unresolved. V lost 5 bases and J 0 bases, leaving 12 bases between the germline ends. CDR1 is KGHSH and CDR2 is LQKENI in the germline V gene. There are 15 residues in the CDR3. Variable domain in full (rest from reference TRBV18 and TRBJ2-3): NAGVMQNPRHLVRRRGQEARLRCSPMKGHSHVYWYRQLPEEGLKFMVYLQKENIIDESGMPKERFSAEFPKEGPSILRIQQVVRGDSAAYFCASSSLPASTDTQYFGPGTRLTVL.